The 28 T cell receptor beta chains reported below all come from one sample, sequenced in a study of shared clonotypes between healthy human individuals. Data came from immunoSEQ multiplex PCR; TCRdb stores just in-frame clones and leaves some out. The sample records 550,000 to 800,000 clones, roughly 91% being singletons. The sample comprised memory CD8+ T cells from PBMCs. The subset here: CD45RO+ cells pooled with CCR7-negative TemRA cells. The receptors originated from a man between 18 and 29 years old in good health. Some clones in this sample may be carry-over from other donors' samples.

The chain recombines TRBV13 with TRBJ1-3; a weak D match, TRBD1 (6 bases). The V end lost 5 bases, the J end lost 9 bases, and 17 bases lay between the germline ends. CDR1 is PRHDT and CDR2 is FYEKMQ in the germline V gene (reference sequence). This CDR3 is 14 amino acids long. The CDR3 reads CASSPPGDPTTIYF. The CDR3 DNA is TGTGCCAGCAGCCCCCCAGGGGACCCCACCACCATATATTTT.

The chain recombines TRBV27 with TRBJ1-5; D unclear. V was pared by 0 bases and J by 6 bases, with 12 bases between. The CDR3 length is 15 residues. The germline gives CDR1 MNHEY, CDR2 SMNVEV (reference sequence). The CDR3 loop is CASSLSAGWGQPQHF. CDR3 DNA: TGTGCCAGCAGTTTATCAGCTGGGTGGGGTCAGCCCCAGCATTTT.

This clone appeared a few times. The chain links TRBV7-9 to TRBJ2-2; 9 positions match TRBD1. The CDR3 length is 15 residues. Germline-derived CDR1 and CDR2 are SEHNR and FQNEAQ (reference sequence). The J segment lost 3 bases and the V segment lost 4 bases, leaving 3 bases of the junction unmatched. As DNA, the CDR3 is TGTGCCAGCAGCTCCAGGGACAGGGACACCGGGGAGCTGTTTTTT. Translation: CASSSRDRDTGELFF.

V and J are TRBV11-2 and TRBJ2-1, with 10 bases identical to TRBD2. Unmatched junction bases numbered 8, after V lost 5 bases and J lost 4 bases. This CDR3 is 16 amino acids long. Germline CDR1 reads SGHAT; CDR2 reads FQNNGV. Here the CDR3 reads CASSAQWTSGYNEQFF. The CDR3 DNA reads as TGTGCCAGCAGCGCTCAGTGGACTAGCGGATACAATGAGCAGTTCTTC.

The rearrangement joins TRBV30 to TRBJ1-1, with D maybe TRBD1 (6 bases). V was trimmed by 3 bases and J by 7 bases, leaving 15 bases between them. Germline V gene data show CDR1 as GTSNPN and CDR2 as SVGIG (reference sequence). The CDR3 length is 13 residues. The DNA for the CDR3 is TGTGCCTGGAGGCGTTATGGGGGCAGTGAAGCTTTCTTT. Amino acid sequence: CAWRRYGGSEAFF.

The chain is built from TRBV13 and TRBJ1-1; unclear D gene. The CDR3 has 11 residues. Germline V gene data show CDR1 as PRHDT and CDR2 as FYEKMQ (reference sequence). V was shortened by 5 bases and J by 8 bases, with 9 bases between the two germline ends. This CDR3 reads CASSIGSEAFF. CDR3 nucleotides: TGTGCCAGCAGCATCGGCTCCGAAGCTTTCTTT. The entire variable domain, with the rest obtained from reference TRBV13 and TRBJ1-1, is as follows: AAGVIQSPRHLIKEKRETATLKCYPIPRHDTVYWYQQGPGQDPQFLISFYEKMQSDKGSIPDRFSAQQFSDYHSELNMSSLELGDSALYFCASSIGSEAFFGQGTRLTVV.

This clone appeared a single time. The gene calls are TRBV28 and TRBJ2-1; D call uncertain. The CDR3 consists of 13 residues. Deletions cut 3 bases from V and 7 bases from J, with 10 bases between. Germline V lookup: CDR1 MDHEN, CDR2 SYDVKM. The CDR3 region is CASSFVVWNEQFF. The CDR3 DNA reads TGTGCCAGCAGTTTTGTCGTTTGGAATGAGCAGTTCTTC.

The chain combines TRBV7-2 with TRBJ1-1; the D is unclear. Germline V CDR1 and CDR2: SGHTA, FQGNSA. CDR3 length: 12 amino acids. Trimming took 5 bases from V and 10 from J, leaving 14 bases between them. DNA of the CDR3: TGTGCCAGCAGCCCGCGAGAGGTGCGAGCTTTCTTT. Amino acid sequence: CASSPREVRAFF.

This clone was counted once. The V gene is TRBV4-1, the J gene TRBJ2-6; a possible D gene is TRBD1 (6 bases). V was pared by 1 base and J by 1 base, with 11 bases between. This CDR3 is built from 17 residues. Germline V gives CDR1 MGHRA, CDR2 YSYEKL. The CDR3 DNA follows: TGCGCCAGCAGCCAAGTCAACAGGGCATCTGGGGCCAACGTCCTGACTTTC. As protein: CASSQVNRASGANVLTF.

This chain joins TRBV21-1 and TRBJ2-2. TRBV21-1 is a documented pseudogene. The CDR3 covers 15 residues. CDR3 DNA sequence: TGTGCCAGCAGCAAACCCGCGTTACAAACCGGGGAGCTGTTTTTT. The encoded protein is CASSKPALQTGELFF.

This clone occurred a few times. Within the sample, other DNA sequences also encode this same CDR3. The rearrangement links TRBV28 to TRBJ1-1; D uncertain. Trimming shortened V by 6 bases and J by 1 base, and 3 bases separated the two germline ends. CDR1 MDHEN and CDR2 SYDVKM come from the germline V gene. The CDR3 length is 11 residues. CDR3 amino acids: CASRGNTEAFF. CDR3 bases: TGTGCCAGCAGGGGGAACACTGAAGCTTTCTTT.

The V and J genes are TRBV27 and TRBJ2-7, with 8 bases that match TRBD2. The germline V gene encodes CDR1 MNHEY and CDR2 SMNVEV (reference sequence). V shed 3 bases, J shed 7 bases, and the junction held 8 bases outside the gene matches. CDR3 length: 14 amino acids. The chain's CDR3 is CASSFGTRLREQYF. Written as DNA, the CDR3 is TGTGCCAGCAGTTTCGGGACTAGACTGAGGGAGCAGTACTTC.

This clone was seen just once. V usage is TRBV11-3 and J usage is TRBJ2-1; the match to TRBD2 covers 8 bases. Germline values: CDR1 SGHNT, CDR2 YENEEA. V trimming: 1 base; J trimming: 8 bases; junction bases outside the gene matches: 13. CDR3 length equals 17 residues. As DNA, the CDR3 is TGTGCCAGCAGCTTAGGTGTGAAGCGGGAGCATGGCGATGAGCAGTTCTTC. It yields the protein CASSLGVKREHGDEQFF.

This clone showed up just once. Written as DNA, the CDR3 is TGTGCCAGCAGCCCCTTGGGGGGTAGCAATCAGCCCCAGCATTTT. This encodes CASSPLGGSNQPQHF. The chain couples TRBV6-5 to TRBJ1-5, with D possibly being TRBD1 (5 bases). Trimming took 6 bases from V and 0 from J, leaving 12 bases between them. CDR3 length: 15 residues. Germline V gives CDR1 MNHEY, CDR2 SVGAGI.

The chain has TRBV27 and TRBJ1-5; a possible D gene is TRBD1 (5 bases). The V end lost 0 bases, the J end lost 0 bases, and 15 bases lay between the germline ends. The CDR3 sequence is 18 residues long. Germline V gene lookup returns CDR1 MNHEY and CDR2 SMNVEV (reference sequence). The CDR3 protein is CASSLSAPLGGSNQPQHF. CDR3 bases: TGTGCCAGCAGTTTATCTGCGCCCCTCGGGGGTAGCAATCAGCCCCAGCATTTT.

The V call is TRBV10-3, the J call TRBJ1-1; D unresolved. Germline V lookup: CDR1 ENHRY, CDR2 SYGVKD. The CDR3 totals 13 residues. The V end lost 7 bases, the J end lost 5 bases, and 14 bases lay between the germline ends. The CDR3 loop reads CAINPRGGTEAFF. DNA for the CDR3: TGTGCCATCAACCCCCGGGGAGGGACTGAAGCTTTCTTT.

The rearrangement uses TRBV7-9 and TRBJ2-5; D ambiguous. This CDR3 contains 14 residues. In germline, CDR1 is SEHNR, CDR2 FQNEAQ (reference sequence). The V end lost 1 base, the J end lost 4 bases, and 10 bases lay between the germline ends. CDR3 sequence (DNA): TGTGCCAGCAGCTTAGACAGCCCGCGAGAGACCCAGTACTTC. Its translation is CASSLDSPRETQYF.

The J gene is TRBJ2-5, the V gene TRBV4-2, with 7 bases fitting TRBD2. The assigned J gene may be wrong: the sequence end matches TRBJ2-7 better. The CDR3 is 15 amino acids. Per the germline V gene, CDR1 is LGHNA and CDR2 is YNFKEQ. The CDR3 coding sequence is TGTGCCAGCAGCCAAGATAATAGCGGGCCCTACGAGCAGTACTTC. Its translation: CASSQDNSGPYEQYF.

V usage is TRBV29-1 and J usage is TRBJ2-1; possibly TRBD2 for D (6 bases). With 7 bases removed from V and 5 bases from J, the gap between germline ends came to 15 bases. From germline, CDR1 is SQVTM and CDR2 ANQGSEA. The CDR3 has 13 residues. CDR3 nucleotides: TGCAGCGGGAGACTAGTCCTTAACAATGAGCAGTTCTTC. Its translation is CSGRLVLNNEQFF.

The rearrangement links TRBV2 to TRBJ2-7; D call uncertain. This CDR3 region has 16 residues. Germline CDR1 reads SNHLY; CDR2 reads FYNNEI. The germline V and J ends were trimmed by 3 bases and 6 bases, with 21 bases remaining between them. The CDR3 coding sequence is TGTGCCAGCAGTGATAGACTGACCCTCGTTGTAGGCGAGCAGTACTTC. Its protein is CASSDRLTLVVGEQYF.

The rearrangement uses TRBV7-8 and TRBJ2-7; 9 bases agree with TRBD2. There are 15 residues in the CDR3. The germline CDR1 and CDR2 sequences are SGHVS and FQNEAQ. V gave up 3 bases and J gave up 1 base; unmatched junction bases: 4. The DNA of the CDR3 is TGTGCCAGCAGCTTTAGCGGGAGTAGGTCCTACGAGCAGTACTTC. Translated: CASSFSGSRSYEQYF.

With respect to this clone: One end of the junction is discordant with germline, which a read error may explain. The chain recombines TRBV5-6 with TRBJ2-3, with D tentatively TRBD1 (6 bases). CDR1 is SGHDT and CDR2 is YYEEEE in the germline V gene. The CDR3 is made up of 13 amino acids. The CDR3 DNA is TGTGCCAGCACTTTCGGAACAGGGCCAACGCTGTATTTT. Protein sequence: CASTFGTGPTLYF.

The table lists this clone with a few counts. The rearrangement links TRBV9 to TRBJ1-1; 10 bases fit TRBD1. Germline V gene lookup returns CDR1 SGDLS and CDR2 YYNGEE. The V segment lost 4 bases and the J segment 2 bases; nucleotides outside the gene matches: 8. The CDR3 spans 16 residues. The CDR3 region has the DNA TGTGCCAGCAGCCCGGGGGACAGGGGAACAAACACTGAAGCTTTCTTT. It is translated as CASSPGDRGTNTEAFF.

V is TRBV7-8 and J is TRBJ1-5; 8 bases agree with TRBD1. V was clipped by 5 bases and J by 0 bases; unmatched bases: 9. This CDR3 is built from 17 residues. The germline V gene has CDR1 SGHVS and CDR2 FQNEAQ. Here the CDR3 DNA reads TGTGCCAGCAGCCCCCGCCGGACAGGGATTAGCAATCAGCCCCAGCATTTT. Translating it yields CASSPRRTGISNQPQHF.

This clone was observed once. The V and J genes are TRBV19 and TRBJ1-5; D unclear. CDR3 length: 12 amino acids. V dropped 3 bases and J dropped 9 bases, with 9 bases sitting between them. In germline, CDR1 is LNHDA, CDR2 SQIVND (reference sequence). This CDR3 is CASSIGLAPQHF. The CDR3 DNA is TGTGCCAGTAGTATCGGGCTTGCGCCCCAGCATTTT. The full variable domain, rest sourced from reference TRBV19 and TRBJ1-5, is DGGITQSPKYLFRKEGQNVTLSCEQNLNHDAMYWYRQDPGQGLRLIYYSQIVNDFQKGDIAEGYSVSREKKESFPLTVTSAQKNPTAFYLCASSIGLAPQHFGDGTRLSIL.

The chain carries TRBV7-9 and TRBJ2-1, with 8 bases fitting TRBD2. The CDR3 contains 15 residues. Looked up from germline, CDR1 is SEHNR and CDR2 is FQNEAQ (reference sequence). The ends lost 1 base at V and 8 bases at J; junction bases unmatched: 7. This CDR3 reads CASSLVLAGIYEQFF. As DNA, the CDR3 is TGTGCCAGCAGCTTAGTGCTAGCGGGTATCTATGAGCAGTTCTTC.

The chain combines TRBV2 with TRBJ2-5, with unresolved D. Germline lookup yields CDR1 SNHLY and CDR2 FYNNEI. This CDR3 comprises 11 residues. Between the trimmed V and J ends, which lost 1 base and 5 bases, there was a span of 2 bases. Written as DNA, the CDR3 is TGTGCCAGCAGTGAAGTTGAGACCCAGTACTTC. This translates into CASSEVETQYF. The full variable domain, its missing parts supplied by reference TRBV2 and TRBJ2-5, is EPEVTQTPSHQVTQMGQEVILRCVPISNHLYFYWYRQILGQKVEFLVSFYNNEISEKSEIFDDQFSVERPDGSNFTLKIRSTKLEDSAMYFCASSEVETQYFGPGTRLLVL.

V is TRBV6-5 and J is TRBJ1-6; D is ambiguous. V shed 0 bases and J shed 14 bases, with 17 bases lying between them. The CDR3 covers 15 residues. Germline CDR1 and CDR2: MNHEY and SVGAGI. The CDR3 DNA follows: TGTGCCAGCAGTTACTCTCGCCTTGGGCCGGCGGCCCTCCACTTT. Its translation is CASSYSRLGPAALHF.